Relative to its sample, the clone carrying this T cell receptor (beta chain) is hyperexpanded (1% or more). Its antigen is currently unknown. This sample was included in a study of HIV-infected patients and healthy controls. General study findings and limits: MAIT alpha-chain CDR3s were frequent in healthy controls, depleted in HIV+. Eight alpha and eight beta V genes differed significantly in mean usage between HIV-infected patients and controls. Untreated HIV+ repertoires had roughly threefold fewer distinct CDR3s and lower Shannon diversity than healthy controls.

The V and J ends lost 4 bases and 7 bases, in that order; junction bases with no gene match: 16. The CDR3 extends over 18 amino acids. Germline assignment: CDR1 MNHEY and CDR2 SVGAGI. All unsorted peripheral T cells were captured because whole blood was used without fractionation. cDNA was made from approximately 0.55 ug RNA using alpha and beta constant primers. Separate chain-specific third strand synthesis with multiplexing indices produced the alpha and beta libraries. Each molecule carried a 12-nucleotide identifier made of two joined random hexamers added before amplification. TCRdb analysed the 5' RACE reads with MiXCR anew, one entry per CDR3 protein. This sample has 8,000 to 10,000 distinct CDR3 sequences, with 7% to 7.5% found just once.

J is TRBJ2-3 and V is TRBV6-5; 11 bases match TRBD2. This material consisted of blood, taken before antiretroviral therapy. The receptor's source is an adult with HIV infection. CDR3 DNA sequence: TGTGCCAGCAGTTCACTACTAGCGGGGGCAACCCTTGGGTATACGCAGTATTTT. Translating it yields CASSSLLAGATLGYTQYF.